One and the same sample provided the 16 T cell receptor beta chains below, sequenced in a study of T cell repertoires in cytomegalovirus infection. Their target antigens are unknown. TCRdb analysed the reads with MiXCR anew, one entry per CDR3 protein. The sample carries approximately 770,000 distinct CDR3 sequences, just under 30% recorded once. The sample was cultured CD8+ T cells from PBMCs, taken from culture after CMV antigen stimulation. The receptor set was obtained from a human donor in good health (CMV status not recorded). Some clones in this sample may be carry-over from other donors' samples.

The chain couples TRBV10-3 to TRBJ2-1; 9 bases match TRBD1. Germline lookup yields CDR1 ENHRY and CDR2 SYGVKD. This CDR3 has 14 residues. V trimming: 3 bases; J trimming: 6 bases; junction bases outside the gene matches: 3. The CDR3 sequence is CAISDLTGGNEQFF. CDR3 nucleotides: TGTGCCATCAGTGACTTGACAGGGGGCAATGAGCAGTTCTTC.

CDR3: CASSPPDRAMYTEAFF. For the CDR3, the DNA is TGTGCCAGCAGTCCGCCGGACAGGGCGATGTACACTGAAGCTTTCTTT. V and J are TRBV12-3 or TRBV12-4 and TRBJ1-1, with 8 bases lining up with TRBD1. This CDR3 spans 16 amino acids. J gave up 3 bases and V 5 bases, and 11 bases lay outside the gene matches.

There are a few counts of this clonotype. CDR3 in DNA: TGTGCCAGCAGTTCCTGGACTAGCTCCTACGAGCAGTACTTC. It is translated as CASSSWTSSYEQYF. The rearrangement links TRBV12-3 or TRBV12-4 to TRBJ2-7, with 7 bases identical to TRBD2. Losses at the gene ends were 4 bases for V and 0 bases for J; bases not matched to a gene: 3. This CDR3 region has 14 residues.

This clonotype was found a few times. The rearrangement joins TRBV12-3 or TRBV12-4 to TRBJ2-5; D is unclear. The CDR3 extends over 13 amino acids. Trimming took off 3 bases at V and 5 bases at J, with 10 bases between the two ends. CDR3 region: CASSFFSVETQYF. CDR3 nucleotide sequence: TGTGCCAGCAGTTTCTTCAGTGTGGAGACCCAGTACTTC.

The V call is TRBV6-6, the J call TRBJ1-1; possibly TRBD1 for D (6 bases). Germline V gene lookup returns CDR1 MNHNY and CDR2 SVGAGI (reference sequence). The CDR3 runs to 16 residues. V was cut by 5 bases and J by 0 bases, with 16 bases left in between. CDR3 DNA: TGTGCCAGCAGTCCCCTTGGCGACAGGATGAACACTGAAGCTTTCTTT. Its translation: CASSPLGDRMNTEAFF.

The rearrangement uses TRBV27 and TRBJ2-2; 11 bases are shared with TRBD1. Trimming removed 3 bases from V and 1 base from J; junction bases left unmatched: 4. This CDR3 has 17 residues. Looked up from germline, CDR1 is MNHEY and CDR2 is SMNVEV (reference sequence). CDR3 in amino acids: CASSLGTGGLNTGELFF. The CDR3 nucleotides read TGTGCCAGCAGTTTGGGGACAGGGGGTCTGAACACCGGGGAGCTGTTTTTT.

The CDR3 DNA is TGTGCCAGCAGTCAAGATCCCGTGGGGTACTATGGCTACACCTTC. Its protein is CASSQDPVGYYGYTF. V gene TRBV27 combines with J gene TRBJ1-2; D gene ambiguous. This CDR3 spans 15 amino acids. Germline loops: CDR1 MNHEY, CDR2 SMNVEV (reference sequence). V lost 5 bases and J 3 bases, leaving 16 bases between the germline ends.

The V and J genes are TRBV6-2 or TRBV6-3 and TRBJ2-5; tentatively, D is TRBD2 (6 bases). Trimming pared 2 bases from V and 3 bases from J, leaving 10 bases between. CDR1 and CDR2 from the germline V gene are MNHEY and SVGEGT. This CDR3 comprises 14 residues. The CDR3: CASSYGGYEETQYF. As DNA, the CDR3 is TGTGCCAGCAGTTACGGAGGGTACGAAGAGACCCAGTACTTC.

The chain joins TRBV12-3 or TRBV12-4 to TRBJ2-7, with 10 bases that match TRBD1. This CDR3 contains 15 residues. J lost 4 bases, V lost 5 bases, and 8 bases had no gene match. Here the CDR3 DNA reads TGTGCCAGCAGTCAGGGGACAGGGGCTGAGTACGAGCAGTACTTC. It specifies CASSQGTGAEYEQYF.

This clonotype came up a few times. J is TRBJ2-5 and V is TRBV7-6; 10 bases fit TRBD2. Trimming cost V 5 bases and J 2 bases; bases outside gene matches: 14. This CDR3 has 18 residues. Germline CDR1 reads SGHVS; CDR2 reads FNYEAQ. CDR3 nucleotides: TGTGCCAGCAGCCCGACCGGAGTCCTAGCGGGGGTTCAAGAGACCCAGTACTTC. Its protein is CASSPTGVLAGVQETQYF.

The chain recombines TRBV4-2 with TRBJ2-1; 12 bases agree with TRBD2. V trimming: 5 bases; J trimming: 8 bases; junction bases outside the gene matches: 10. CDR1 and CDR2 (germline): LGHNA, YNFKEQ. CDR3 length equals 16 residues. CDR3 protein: CASSIRTSGTGDEQFF. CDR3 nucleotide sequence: TGTGCCAGCAGCATCCGGACTAGCGGGACTGGGGATGAGCAGTTCTTC.

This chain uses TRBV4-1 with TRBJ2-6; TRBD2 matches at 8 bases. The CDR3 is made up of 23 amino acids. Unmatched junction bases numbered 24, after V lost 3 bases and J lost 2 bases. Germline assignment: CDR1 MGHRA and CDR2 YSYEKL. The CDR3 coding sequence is TGCGCCAGCAGCCACCCCACTTCGGGGGGGAGACGCTTTGAGTTTGCTGGGGCCAACGTCCTGACTTTC. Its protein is CASSHPTSGGRRFEFAGANVLTF.

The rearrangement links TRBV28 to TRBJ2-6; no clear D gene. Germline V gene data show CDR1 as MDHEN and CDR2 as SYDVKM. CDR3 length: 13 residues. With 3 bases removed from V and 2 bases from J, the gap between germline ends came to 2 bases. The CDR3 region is CASSFAGANVLTF. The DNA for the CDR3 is TGTGCCAGCAGTTTTGCTGGGGCCAACGTCCTGACTTTC.

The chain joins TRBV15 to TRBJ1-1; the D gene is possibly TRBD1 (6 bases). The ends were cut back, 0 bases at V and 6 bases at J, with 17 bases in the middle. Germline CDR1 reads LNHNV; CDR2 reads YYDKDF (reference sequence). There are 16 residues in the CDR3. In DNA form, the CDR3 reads TGTGCCACCAGCAGAGATGTCCGGGGGCGCTACCCTGAAGCTTTCTTT. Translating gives CATSRDVRGRYPEAFF.

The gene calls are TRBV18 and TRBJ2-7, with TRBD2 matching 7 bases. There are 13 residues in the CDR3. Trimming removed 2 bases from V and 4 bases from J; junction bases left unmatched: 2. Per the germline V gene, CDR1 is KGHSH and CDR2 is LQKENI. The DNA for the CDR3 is TGTGCCAGCTCACCAGGGACTATATACGAGCAGTACTTC. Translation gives CASSPGTIYEQYF.

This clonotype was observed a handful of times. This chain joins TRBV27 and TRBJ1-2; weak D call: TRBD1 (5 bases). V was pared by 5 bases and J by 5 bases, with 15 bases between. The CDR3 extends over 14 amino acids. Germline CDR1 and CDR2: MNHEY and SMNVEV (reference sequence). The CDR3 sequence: CASSPGYRPYGYTF. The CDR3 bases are TGTGCCAGCAGTCCTGGATACAGGCCTTATGGCTACACCTTC.